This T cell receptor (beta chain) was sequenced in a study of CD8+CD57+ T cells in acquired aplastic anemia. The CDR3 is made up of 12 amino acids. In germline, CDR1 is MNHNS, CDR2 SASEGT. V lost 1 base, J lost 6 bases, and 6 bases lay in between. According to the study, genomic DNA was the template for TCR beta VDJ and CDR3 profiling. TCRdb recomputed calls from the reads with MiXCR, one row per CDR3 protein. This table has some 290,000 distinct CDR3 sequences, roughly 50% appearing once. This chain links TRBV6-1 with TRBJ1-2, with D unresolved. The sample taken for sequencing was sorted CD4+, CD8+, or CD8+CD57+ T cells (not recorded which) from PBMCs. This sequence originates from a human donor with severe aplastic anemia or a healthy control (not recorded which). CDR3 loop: CASSEVADGYTF. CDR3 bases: TGTGCCAGCAGTGAAGTGGCAGATGGCTACACCTTC.